The T cell receptor (beta chain) described here comes from a study of blood T cell repertoires in COVID-19. Study in general: Samples came from the United States, Italy and Spain, spanning acute and convalescent COVID-19.

Germline assignment: CDR1 SGHTS and CDR2 YDEGEE. V lost 1 base and J 0 bases, leaving 18 bases between the germline ends. The length of the CDR3 is 18 residues. This clone was picked up many times. The table came from immunoSEQ multiplex PCR; TCRdb's copy has only in-frame clones and leaves some out. Of around 130,000 clones in the sample, approximately 90% were seen once. The rearrangement links TRBV5-8 to TRBJ2-3, with TRBD2 as a possible D gene (6 bases). The receptor comes from a man in his forties or fifties with active or convalescent COVID-19. Sequenced sample: peripheral blood. The CDR3 protein is CASSLIFGRGTSTDTQYF. DNA for the CDR3: TGTGCCAGCAGCTTGATCTTTGGGCGGGGAACTAGCACAGATACGCAGTATTTT. Together with reference TRBV5-8 and TRBJ2-3, the CDR3 gives the full variable domain: EAGVTQSPTHLIKTRGQQATLRCSPISGHTSVYWYQQALGLGLQFLLWYDEGEERNRGNFPPRFSGRQFPNYSSELNVNALELEDSALYLCASSLIFGRGTSTDTQYFGPGTRLTVL.